The clone carrying this T cell receptor (beta chain) was counted ten times or more. Antigen: not known. The entry originates in a study of Graves' ophthalmopathy and Graves' hyperthyroidism. Study-wide findings and caveats: Blood was where most expanded thyroid clonotypes above 0.001 frequency also turned up. It was with approximately 70% sensitivity and almost 75% specificity that the model predicted ophthalmopathy progression.

Using RNA transcripts, the TCR beta CDR3 regions were amplified. HTBI primers were used in a first-round RT-PCR, which preceded a second-round multiplex PCR. Via MiXCR, TCRdb re-called the multiplex PCR reads, giving one row per CDR3 protein. The sample holds 580,000 or so distinct CDR3 sequences, roughly 39% seen once. This CDR3 spans 18 amino acids. Per the germline V gene, CDR1 is MDHEN and CDR2 is SYDVKM. V lost 5 bases to trimming and J lost 0 bases; unmatched junction nucleotides: 12. Newly diagnosed hyperthyroidism donors, aged 18 to 65, duration under 2 months. Other autoimmune diseases, uncontrolled infections, pregnancy or lactation ruled patients out of participation.

This TCR derives from an adult man with Graves' hyperthyroidism. V usage is TRBV28 and J usage is TRBJ2-5, with 10 positions matching TRBD2. The sequencing input was peripheral blood or thyroid tissue (not recorded which). The CDR3 DNA follows: TGTGCCAGCAGTCCCGGGACTAGCGCCACCCTGTACCAAGAGACCCAGTACTTC. Translating gives CASSPGTSATLYQETQYF.